The rows below give T cell receptor beta chains drawn from one sample of a study of cytomegalovirus exposure and HLA in healthy donors. The data were produced by immunoSEQ multiplex PCR, yet TCRdb's version contains in-frame clones alone and is incomplete. The sample has 90,000 or so clones, 82% seen once. Source material: PBMCs. The receptors were sampled from a man aged 30 to 39 in good health and CMV-seropositive. Both conserved end residues are part of each CDR3. D genes are given only for firm matches. The listing skips clone size in some rows; elsewhere it reads once, few, many or a size class.

j_gene | d_gene | v_gene | abundance | CDR3nt | CDR3aa
TRBJ1-1 | TRBD1 | TRBV27 | . | TGTGCCAGCAGCCGGGGACAGGGCGGCAACACTGAAGCTTTCTTT | CASSRGQGGNTEAFF
TRBJ1-1 | TRBD1 | TRBV7-9 | once | TGTGCCAGCACCCGACCGGGACAGAAAGCTTTCTTT | CASTRPGQKAFF
TRBJ2-7 | . | TRBV28 | . | TGTGCCAGCAGCCCGCCCCTCGGGCTAGGAAGCGGCGAGCAGTACTTC | CASSPPLGLGSGEQYF
TRBJ2-2 | TRBD1 | TRBV7-9 | . | TGTGCCAGCAGCCGGACAGGGTCGAACACCGGGGAGCTGTTTTTT | CASSRTGSNTGELFF
TRBJ1-5 | . | TRBV28 | . | TGTGCCAGCAGTTTGGGACTTTATAGCAATCAGCCCCAGCATTTT | CASSLGLYSNQPQHF
TRBJ2-3 | TRBD1 | TRBV15 | . | TGTGCCACCAGGGGGGGGGACAGGGGAACAGATACGCAGTATTTT | CATRGGDRGTDTQYF
TRBJ2-3 | . | TRBV29-1 | . | TGCAGCGTCATGACACGAAACACAGATACGCAGTATTTT | CSVMTRNTDTQYF
TRBJ2-5 | TRBD1 | TRBV5-1 | . | TGCGCCAGCAGCCAGGGACAGGGGGGCCAAGAGACCCAGTACTTC | CASSQGQGGQETQYF
TRBJ2-1 | TRBD1 | TRBV7-2 | few | TGTGCCAGCAGCTTAGTACAGGGGGCGGGGAATGAGCAGTTCTTC | CASSLVQGAGNEQFF
TRBJ2-7 | . | TRBV5-1 | . | TGCGCCAGCAGCTTGGTCTTGCAGGGAGGCTCCTACGAGCAGTACTTC | CASSLVLQGGSYEQYF
TRBJ2-5 | . | TRBV6-1 | . | TGTGCCAGCACCGGGACTTGGGGGCAAGAGACCCAGTACTTC | CASTGTWGQETQYF
TRBJ2-5 | . | TRBV5-4 | . | TGTGCCAGCAGCTTGGACAGGGACGGGACCCAGTACTTC | CASSLDRDGTQYF
TRBJ1-5 | TRBD1 | TRBV2 | . | TGTGCCAGCACCCCCGACAGGGTTGGAAATCAGCCCCAGCATTTT | CASTPDRVGNQPQHF
TRBJ2-1 | . | TRBV6-1 | once | TGTGCCAGCAGACTAGCTGCATCCTACAATGAGCAGTTCTTC | CASRLAASYNEQFF
TRBJ1-5 | . | TRBV18 | . | TGTGCCAGCTCATCACAGGACAGCGAAAATCAGCCCCAGCATTTT | CASSSQDSENQPQHF
TRBJ2-3 | TRBD2 | TRBV5-4 | medium-sized | TGTGCCAGCAGCTACTCGGGACTAGCGGGCGGCACAGATACGCAGTATTTT | CASSYSGLAGGTDTQYF
TRBJ2-7 | TRBD2 | TRBV15 | . | TGTGCCACCAGCAGAGACCCGGGGGGCTACGAGCAGTACTTC | CATSRDPGGYEQYF
TRBJ2-7 | . | TRBV15 | once | TGTGCCACCAGCACAAAGACGGCGCGGTCCAGCTCCTACGAGCAGTACTTC | CATSTKTARSSSYEQYF
TRBJ1-2 | . | TRBV28 | once | TGTGCCAGCAGCCCATTCAGGGGTACAGGTTACGGCTACACCTTC | CASSPFRGTGYGYTF
TRBJ2-1 | . | TRBV19 | . | TGTGCCAGTAGTATTGATGGTAGACAGGTCAATGAGCAGTTCTTC | CASSIDGRQVNEQFF
TRBJ2-4 | TRBD1 | TRBV2 | . | TGTGCCAGCACCCTGGACAGGGGACAATTAGCCAAAAACATTCAGTACTTC | CASTLDRGQLAKNIQYF
TRBJ2-1 | . | TRBV7-9 | . | TGTGCCAGCAGCTTAGGACAGGCGGGGGCCGAACCCTACAATGAGCAGTTCTTC | CASSLGQAGAEPYNEQFF
TRBJ2-7 | TRBD2 | TRBV7-9 | . | TGTGCCAGCAGCCTTAGCGGGAGTAAACGCGAGCAGTACTTC | CASSLSGSKREQYF
TRBJ2-7 | . | TRBV7-6 | . | TGTGCCAGCAGTTCATTGCCGACAGGTATCGAGCAGTACTTC | CASSSLPTGIEQYF
TRBJ2-2 | . | TRBV19 | . | TGTGCCAGTACCTATCCGGGGGACACCGGGGAGCTGTTTTTT | CASTYPGDTGELFF
TRBJ2-3 | . | TRBV27 | few | TGTGCCAGCAGTTTAAGACTACAAGATACGCAGTATTTT | CASSLRLQDTQYF
TRBJ1-2 | TRBD1 | TRBV27 | . | TGTGCCAGCAGTCCGGGACAGGGGACTAACTATGGCTACACCTTC | CASSPGQGTNYGYTF
TRBJ1-1 | . | TRBV6-5 | few | TGTGCCAGCAGTTACTCGCCAGGGATGAACACTGAAGCTTTCTTT | CASSYSPGMNTEAFF
TRBJ1-6 | TRBD1 | TRBV30 | . | TGTGCCTGGAGTAACAGGGGATTGAATTCACCCCTCCACTTT | CAWSNRGLNSPLHF
TRBJ2-1 | TRBD1 | TRBV10-3 | . | TGTGCCATCAGTGAGAGAGGACAGGGAGTCAATGAGCAGTTCTTC | CAISERGQGVNEQFF
TRBJ2-7 | TRBD1 | TRBV6-6 | few | TGTGCCAGCAGTTGGGGACAGGGGGCGCAGGAGCAGTACTTC | CASSWGQGAQEQYF
TRBJ1-2 | . | TRBV7-8 | . | TGTGCCAGCAGCGGCTCAGGGTTTTTCGACTATGGCTACACCTTC | CASSGSGFFDYGYTF
TRBJ2-1 | . | TRBV6-6 | . | TGTGCCAGCAGTTACCCCGACAATGAGCAGTTCTTC | CASSYPDNEQFF
TRBJ2-7 | TRBD1 | TRBV9 | . | TGTGCCAGCAGCGTACAGGACAGGGCCTACGAGCAGTACTTC | CASSVQDRAYEQYF
TRBJ2-1 | TRBD1 | TRBV5-1 | . | TGCGCCAGCAGCTTACCCAGGGGGAATGAGCAGTTCTTC | CASSLPRGNEQFF
TRBJ2-5 | . | TRBV6-6 | . | TGTGCCACCACTAAGCAAGAGACCCAGTACTTC | CATTKQETQYF
TRBJ1-6 | . | TRBV27 | . | TGTGCCAGCTGCGACCCAGGGGTTTCAAATTCACCCCTCCACTTT | CASCDPGVSNSPLHF
TRBJ1-5 | . | TRBV19 | . | TGTGCCACCGTTGAAGCAGGCCGAAATCAGCCCCAGCATTTT | CATVEAGRNQPQHF
TRBJ1-2 | TRBD1 | TRBV29-1 | . | TGCAGCGTTACGGACAGGGGGAACTATGGCTACACCTTC | CSVTDRGNYGYTF
TRBJ2-3 | . | TRBV27 | once | TGTGCCAGCAGCCCAAGGGACTTTAGTTGGGCAGATACGCAGTATTTT | CASSPRDFSWADTQYF
TRBJ2-3 | TRBD2 | TRBV2 | . | TGTGCCAGCCGGGGGGTACAGGATACGCAGTATTTT | CASRGVQDTQYF
TRBJ2-3 | . | TRBV9 | . | TGTGCCAGCAGCCTTTCCCCTAGCACAGATACGCAGTATTTT | CASSLSPSTDTQYF
TRBJ1-1 | . | TRBV19 | . | TGTGCCAGTAGTATCACAGGGAGTGGAGTGAGAGGTGAAGCTTTCTTT | CASSITGSGVRGEAFF
TRBJ2-7 | . | TRBV25-1 | once | TGTGCCAGCAGTAATAACCTCGCTAGCCCGACGCAGTACTTC | CASSNNLASPTQYF
TRBJ2-1 | . | TRBV15 | . | TGTGCCACCAGCCGTGACAGGAACAATGAGCAGTTCTTC | CATSRDRNNEQFF
TRBJ2-1 | . | TRBV6-4 | . | TGTGCCAGCAGTGACTCACCCCGGTTCGGGGTGTCCCATGAGCAGTTCTTC | CASSDSPRFGVSHEQFF
TRBJ2-7 | TRBD2 | TRBV10-2 | . | TGCGCCAGCAGTATCCCCGGGACTAGCGGGATTAGCTCCTACGAGCAGTACTTC | CASSIPGTSGISSYEQYF